Following are 31 T cell receptor beta chains from one sample sequenced in a study of T cell repertoires in cytomegalovirus infection. No antigen is known for these receptors. TCRdb called the reads again in MiXCR, with one record for every CDR3 protein. Among 550,000 to 850,000 distinct CDR3 sequences listed, about 33% were seen once. The starting material was cultured PBMCs, obtained from culture after CMV antigen stimulation. The receptors shown here come from a human donor in good health (CMV status not recorded). Some clones in this sample may be carry-over from other donors' samples.

This clonotype came up a few times. This chain joins TRBV7-9 and TRBJ2-1; the D gene is possibly TRBD1 (5 bases). V was cut by 7 bases and J by 0 bases, with 16 bases left in between. Germline V gene lookup returns CDR1 SEHNR and CDR2 FQNEAQ (reference sequence). The CDR3 sequence is 16 residues long. The CDR3 sequence is CASNILGASSYNEQFF. The CDR3 DNA is TGTGCCAGCAACATTCTAGGGGCTAGCTCCTACAATGAGCAGTTCTTC.

The chain couples TRBV15 to TRBJ1-3; D gene unclear. V was clipped by 1 base and J by 2 bases, with 9 bases between them. This CDR3 is built from 15 residues. The V gene's germline CDR1 is LNHNV and CDR2 YYDKDF (reference sequence). The CDR3 nucleotides read TGTGCCACCAGCAGAGCTCTGGAAGCTGGAAACACCATATATTTT. Protein product: CATSRALEAGNTIYF.

V and J are TRBV2 and TRBJ2-1; TRBD2 matches 7 bases. This CDR3 is 13 amino acids long. Per the germline V gene, CDR1 is SNHLY and CDR2 is FYNNEI. Trimming cost V 8 bases and J 10 bases; bases outside gene matches: 11. DNA for the CDR3: TGTGCCAGCGGATCAGCGGGGTATGCGGAGCAGTTCTTC. The encoded protein is CASGSAGYAEQFF. Using reference TRBV2 and TRBJ2-1 for the parts outside the CDR3, the full variable domain is EPEVTQTPSHQVTQMGQEVILRCVPISNHLYFYWYRQILGQKVEFLVSFYNNEISEKSEIFDDQFSVERPDGSNFTLKIRSTKLEDSAMYFCASGSAGYAEQFFGPGTRLTVL.

The rearrangement joins TRBV7-2 to TRBJ2-2; tentative D call: TRBD2 (7 bases). CDR1 is SGHTA and CDR2 is FQGNSA in the germline V gene. This CDR3 is 19 amino acids long. The V gene lost 3 bases and the J gene lost 4 bases, with 24 bases spanning the gap. The chain's CDR3 is CASSFDYSRGALITGELFF. CDR3 nucleotide sequence: TGTGCCAGCAGCTTCGACTATAGCCGGGGGGCCCTTATCACCGGGGAGCTGTTTTTT.

This clonotype was seen only a few times. This chain uses TRBV11-2 with TRBJ1-1; D possibly corresponds to TRBD1 (6 bases). This CDR3 contains 16 residues. V lost 5 bases to trimming and J lost 4 bases, with 20 bases between them. CDR1 and CDR2 (germline): SGHAT, FQNNGV. The CDR3 sequence: CASSQLTGIPGTEAFF. The CDR3 bases are TGTGCCAGCAGCCAGCTAACAGGGATCCCTGGCACTGAAGCTTTCTTT.

This clonotype was counted only a few times. The V and J genes are TRBV2 and TRBJ2-7; maybe TRBD2 (6 bases). Germline-derived CDR1 and CDR2 are SNHLY and FYNNEI. The CDR3 covers 15 residues. Trimming pared 5 bases from V and 6 bases from J, leaving 20 bases between. CDR3 in amino acids: CASSPTYRGYREQYF. The CDR3 nucleotides are TGTGCCAGCAGTCCGACCTATCGGGGGTATCGCGAGCAGTACTTC. The entire variable domain, with the rest obtained from reference TRBV2 and TRBJ2-7, is as follows: EPEVTQTPSHQVTQMGQEVILRCVPISNHLYFYWYRQILGQKVEFLVSFYNNEISEKSEIFDDQFSVERPDGSNFTLKIRSTKLEDSAMYFCASSPTYRGYREQYFGPGTRLTVT.

This clonotype showed up just a few times. The chain links TRBV6-2 or TRBV6-3 to TRBJ2-7; D is unclear. Per germline, CDR1 MNHEY and CDR2 SVGEGT. This CDR3 is 13 amino acids long. Deletions cut 0 bases from V and 5 bases from J, with 8 bases between. DNA of the CDR3: TGTGCCAGCAGTTACTCAGGGATAAACGAGCAGTACTTC. Protein: CASSYSGINEQYF.

The gene calls are TRBV7-2 and TRBJ2-5, with D tentatively TRBD1 (6 bases). The V gene lost 5 bases and the J gene lost 6 bases, with 16 bases spanning the gap. Germline V gives CDR1 SGHTA, CDR2 FQGNSA. The CDR3 is made up of 14 amino acids. CDR3 amino acids: CASSRGRGLKTQYF. For the CDR3, the DNA is TGTGCCAGCAGCCGCGGCAGGGGCCTGAAGACCCAGTACTTC.

A few counts support this clonotype. The CDR3: CASRGQGYYGYTF. The CDR3 DNA sequence: TGTGCCAGCAGGGGACAGGGATATTATGGCTACACCTTC. The chain joins TRBV6-1 to TRBJ1-2; 9 bases fit TRBD1. V lost 6 bases, J lost 5 bases, and 4 bases stayed unmatched. This CDR3 region has 13 residues. Germline lookup yields CDR1 MNHNS and CDR2 SASEGT.

This chain links TRBV20-1 with TRBJ2-6, with D perhaps matching TRBD1 (5 bases). V gave up 8 bases and J gave up 0 bases, with 14 bases separating them. Germline-derived CDR1 and CDR2 are DFQATT and SNEGSKA (reference sequence). The CDR3 spans 15 residues. The CDR3 here is CSSTGVGSGANVLTF. In DNA, the CDR3 is TGCAGTTCCACAGGTGTTGGCTCTGGGGCCAACGTCCTGACTTTC.

This chain uses TRBV28 with TRBJ2-1; 8 nucleotides align to TRBD1. The germline CDR1 and CDR2 sequences are MDHEN and SYDVKM. Losses at the gene ends were 7 bases for V and 2 bases for J; bases not matched to a gene: 4. The CDR3 spans 14 residues. The CDR3 nucleotides are TGTGCCAGCACCTGGACAGGGACCTACAATGAGCAGTTCTTC. This sequence encodes CASTWTGTYNEQFF.

This clonotype was detected a few times. The rearrangement uses TRBV11-2 and TRBJ2-3, with TRBD2 matching over 9 bases. Germline V gene sequence: CDR1 SGHAT, CDR2 FQNNGV. The CDR3 is 17 amino acids. V shed 1 base, J shed 2 bases, and the junction held 7 bases outside the gene matches. The CDR3 nucleotides read TGTGCCAGCAGCTTAGTTGGGACTAGCAGGGTCACAGATACGCAGTATTTT. This codes for CASSLVGTSRVTDTQYF.

The chain is built from TRBV6-6 and TRBJ2-2; D perhaps matches TRBD1 (6 bases). The germline V gene encodes CDR1 MNHNY and CDR2 SVGAGI (reference sequence). CDR3 length: 17 residues. V was pared by 7 bases and J by 3 bases, with 21 bases between. This CDR3 reads CASITTQGNSDTGELFF. CDR3 DNA: TGTGCCAGCATTACCACCCAGGGGAACTCGGACACCGGGGAGCTGTTTTTT.

The CDR3 sequence: CSADGQGWTEAFF. The CDR3 nucleotides read TGCAGTGCCGACGGACAGGGGTGGACTGAAGCTTTCTTT. This chain uses TRBV20-1 with TRBJ1-1; 9 bases match TRBD1. Looked up from germline, CDR1 is DFQATT and CDR2 is SNEGSKA (reference sequence). The V gene end was trimmed by 6 bases and the J gene end by 5 bases; junction bases not matched to a gene: 7. The CDR3 is 13 amino acids.

The V and J genes are TRBV10-3 and TRBJ1-1, with 8 bases identical to TRBD1. The CDR3 spans 15 residues. V lost 6 bases and J lost 2; bases outside the gene matches: 8. CDR1 ENHRY and CDR2 SYGVKD come from the germline V gene. The CDR3 bases are TGTGCCATCAGGACGGACAGGGCAGGTAACACTGAAGCTTTCTTT. Translating gives CAIRTDRAGNTEAFF.

The chain links TRBV30 to TRBJ2-7; unclear D gene. From germline, CDR1 is GTSNPN and CDR2 SVGIG (reference sequence). This CDR3 region has 12 residues. Trimming shortened V by 3 bases and J by 2 bases, and 8 bases separated the two germline ends. The CDR3 sequence: CAWRDRAYEQYF. Written as DNA, the CDR3 is TGTGCCTGGAGGGACCGGGCCTACGAGCAGTACTTC.

This clonotype came up a few times. Being one base from a much bigger clone, this may be a read error. This chain uses TRBV7-2 with TRBJ2-5, with 9 bases identical to TRBD2. Unmatched junction bases numbered 5, after V lost 2 bases and J lost 4 bases. The CDR3 is 15 residues long. Per germline, CDR1 SGHTA and CDR2 FQGNSA. CDR3 in DNA: TGTGCCAGCAGCTTAATTCTAGCGGGAAGAGAGACCCAGTACTTC. Protein: CASSLILAGRETQYF.

The DNA for the CDR3 is TGTGCCAGCAGCTTACGCCGGGACAGGGGGTTAGAGCAGTACTTC. Protein: CASSLRRDRGLEQYF. The rearrangement joins TRBV7-2 to TRBJ2-7, with TRBD1 matching over 11 bases. V was clipped by 2 bases and J by 7 bases; unmatched bases: 7. This CDR3 spans 15 amino acids. Per the germline V gene, CDR1 is SGHTA and CDR2 is FQGNSA.

The rearrangement links TRBV7-6 to TRBJ1-1; D not certain. Germline V gives CDR1 SGHVS, CDR2 FNYEAQ. The CDR3 runs to 13 residues. The V gene lost 0 bases and the J gene lost 10 bases, with 12 bases spanning the gap. The CDR3 reads CASSLAQRGLAFF. CDR3 in DNA: TGTGCCAGCAGCTTAGCCCAGCGCGGCTTAGCTTTCTTT.

The rearrangement joins TRBV7-2 to TRBJ2-7; D possibly corresponds to TRBD1 (6 bases). The germline V and J ends were trimmed by 5 bases and 7 bases, with 18 bases remaining between them. Germline assignment: CDR1 SGHTA and CDR2 FQGNSA. The length of the CDR3 is 14 residues. The CDR3 here is CASSDRPQGGEQYF. The CDR3 coding sequence is TGTGCCAGCAGCGACCGCCCACAGGGTGGAGAGCAGTACTTC.

This clonotype was detected only a few times. J is TRBJ2-5 and V is TRBV6-6; D ambiguous. Germline CDR1 and CDR2: MNHNY and SVGAGI (reference sequence). This CDR3 contains 12 residues. Between the trimmed V and J ends, which lost 5 bases and 4 bases, there was a span of 8 bases. CDR3 region: CASSDWGETQYF. The CDR3 region has the DNA TGTGCCAGCAGTGACTGGGGAGAGACCCAGTACTTC.

The chain has TRBV12-3 or TRBV12-4 and TRBJ2-7; possibly TRBD1 for D (6 bases). CDR3 length: 15 residues. V lost 5 bases, J lost 3 bases, and 17 bases lay in between. The CDR3: CASSRARQDGYEQYF. CDR3 coding DNA: TGTGCCAGCAGTAGAGCCCGACAGGATGGCTACGAGCAGTACTTC.

The table lists this clonotype with a few counts. This chain uses TRBV7-2 with TRBJ2-1; D gene unclear. This CDR3 spans 12 amino acids. V was clipped by 3 bases and J by 9 bases, with 9 bases between them. Germline V gives CDR1 SGHTA, CDR2 FQGNSA. This chain's CDR3 is CASSLGFREQFF. For the CDR3, the DNA is TGTGCCAGCAGCTTGGGATTTCGTGAGCAGTTCTTC.

V is TRBV7-9 and J is TRBJ1-4, with D perhaps TRBD1 (5 bases). CDR1 is SEHNR, CDR2 FQNEAQ, per germline (reference sequence). V lost 3 bases, J lost 5 bases, and 13 bases lay in between. This CDR3 is built from 15 residues. The CDR3 loop is CASSFRTLFNEKLFF. CDR3 nucleotides: TGTGCCAGCAGCTTCAGGACACTCTTCAATGAAAAACTGTTTTTT.

In its sample, this clonotype was seen once. This sequence joins TRBV6-6 and TRBJ1-2, with 8 bases that match TRBD1. The CDR3 extends over 13 amino acids. CDR1 and CDR2 from the germline V gene are MNHNY and SVGAGI (reference sequence). J lost 6 bases, V lost 7 bases, and 7 bases had no gene match. The CDR3 DNA follows: TGTGCCAGCACCGAGGGACAGGTCAATGGCTACACCTTC. Translation gives CASTEGQVNGYTF.

This chain links TRBV7-6 with TRBJ1-6; TRBD1 agrees at 9 bases. The CDR3 has 17 amino acids. Germline assignment: CDR1 SGHVS and CDR2 FNYEAQ. The ends lost 5 bases at V and 4 bases at J; junction bases unmatched: 9. The CDR3 sequence is CASSRGQGNLYNSPLHF. The CDR3 DNA sequence: TGTGCCAGCAGCCGGGGACAGGGAAATTTATATAATTCACCCCTCCACTTT.

The chain is built from TRBV24-1 and TRBJ2-1; D is perhaps TRBD2 (7 bases). The V gene lost 9 bases and the J gene lost 0 bases, with 14 bases spanning the gap. The CDR3 totals 15 residues. Germline assignment: CDR1 KGHDR and CDR2 SFDVKD. CDR3 in amino acids: CATGGGLGSYNEQFF. The CDR3 DNA reads as TGTGCCACCGGGGGGGGCTTGGGCTCCTACAATGAGCAGTTCTTC.

The J gene is TRBJ1-2, the V gene TRBV7-8; D is ambiguous. Germline CDR1 reads SGHVS; CDR2 reads FQNEAQ. Deletions cut 6 bases from V and 8 bases from J, with 22 bases between. The CDR3 sequence is 15 residues long. The CDR3, as DNA: TGTGCCAGCAGTCAACCCGCGGCCGGCCGATCAGGCTACACCTTC. This codes for CASSQPAAGRSGYTF.

V is TRBV11-2 and J is TRBJ2-3; D remains ambiguous. The CDR3 sequence is 13 residues long. V was trimmed by 7 bases and J by 3 bases, leaving 11 bases between them. Germline V gives CDR1 SGHAT, CDR2 FQNNGV. CDR3 bases: TGTGCCAGCACCCCCCTCGATACAGATACGCAGTATTTT. Its translation is CASTPLDTDTQYF.

At least ten counts were recorded for this clonotype. The rearrangement links TRBV7-2 to TRBJ2-5, with D unclear. V was clipped by 7 bases and J by 5 bases, with 14 bases between them. The CDR3 sequence is 13 residues long. Per germline, CDR1 SGHTA and CDR2 FQGNSA. CDR3 protein: CASKPDGTETQYF. Here the CDR3 DNA reads TGTGCCAGCAAACCGGACGGTACGGAGACCCAGTACTTC.

In its sample, this clonotype was seen a few times. The rearrangement joins TRBV7-2 to TRBJ2-5, with D perhaps TRBD2 (6 bases). CDR3 length equals 15 residues. The V end lost 3 bases, the J end lost 3 bases, and 14 bases lay between the germline ends. Germline V gene sequence: CDR1 SGHTA, CDR2 FQGNSA. CDR3 protein: CASSFLYTGEETQYF. The DNA for the CDR3 is TGTGCCAGCAGCTTCTTGTACACGGGGGAAGAGACCCAGTACTTC.